The 16 T cell receptor beta chains below were found in one sample sequenced in a study of T cell responses to AZD1222 COVID-19 vaccine. Some clones are missing from TCRdb's copy, which holds only in-frame ones; the method was immunoSEQ multiplex PCR. The sample carries 90,000 to 100,000 clones, 85% recorded once. The sample in question was peripheral blood, obtained 28 days after the second AZD1222 dose. The origin of the receptors is an adult who received the AZD1222 COVID-19 vaccine.

This clone was seen a single time. This chain links TRBV3-1 (or the pseudogene TRBV3-2) with TRBJ2-3; D remains unclear. The germline V gene has CDR1 LGHDT and CDR2 YNNKEL (reference sequence). The V and J ends lost 3 bases and 0 bases respectively, with 10 bases between them. The CDR3 runs 15 residues. CDR3 nucleotides: TGTGCCAGCAGCCACTCTAGAACTAGCACAGATACGCAGTATTTT. Protein product: CASSHSRTSTDTQYF.

In its sample, this clone was seen a few times. The gene calls are TRBV2 and TRBJ2-1; D is ambiguous. Germline V gene lookup returns CDR1 SNHLY and CDR2 FYNNEI. The CDR3 is 12 residues long. V lost 5 bases and J 6 bases, leaving 8 bases between the germline ends. The CDR3 sequence: CASSPQFNEQFF. CDR3 DNA: TGTGCCAGCAGTCCTCAATTCAATGAGCAGTTCTTC.

The chain has TRBV9 and TRBJ1-1, with no clear D. This CDR3 comprises 15 residues. CDR1 and CDR2 from the germline V gene are SGDLS and YYNGEE. Trimming removed 3 bases at V and 5 bases at J, with 17 bases between. The DNA for the CDR3 is TGTGCCAGCAGCGGGGGTTGGTCCGGCGGGACTGAAGCTTTCTTT. It is translated as CASSGGWSGGTEAFF.

The chain is built from TRBV7-9 and TRBJ1-1; possible D gene TRBD1, 6 bases. CDR1 and CDR2 (germline): SEHNR, FQNEAQ (reference sequence). The germline V and J ends were trimmed by 8 bases and 3 bases, with 22 bases remaining between them. This CDR3 is built from 16 residues. The CDR3 DNA follows: TGTGCCAGCGCCTTGAGGGGGGAGAAGGCCTACACTGAAGCTTTCTTT. It translates to CASALRGEKAYTEAFF.

The CDR3 reads CASSFNRASGNTIYF. The CDR3 DNA follows: TGCGCCAGCAGCTTTAACAGGGCGAGCGGAAACACCATATATTTT. The chain has TRBV5-1 and TRBJ1-3, with a weak D call TRBD1 (6 bases). CDR3 length: 15 amino acids. Trimming pared 2 bases from V and 4 bases from J, leaving 13 bases between. Germline-derived CDR1 and CDR2 are SGHRS and YFSETQ.

Turning to this clone: This sample also contains other DNA sequences that code for the same CDR3. V gene TRBV12-3 or TRBV12-4 combines with J gene TRBJ1-5; D is uncertain. V was cut by 5 bases and J by 6 bases, with 11 bases left in between. CDR3 length: 13 amino acids. CDR3 sequence: CASSTLEAQPQHF. In DNA form, the CDR3 reads TGTGCCAGCAGTACCCTTGAGGCTCAGCCCCAGCATTTT.

The chain uses TRBV7-9 and TRBJ2-3; 10 positions match TRBD2. The CDR3 is 15 amino acids. From germline, CDR1 is SEHNR and CDR2 FQNEAQ (reference sequence). With V trimmed by 5 bases and J by 4 bases, 6 bases remained unmatched. The CDR3 spells CASSQAGGKSDTQYF. CDR3 nucleotide sequence: TGTGCCAGCAGCCAAGCGGGGGGGAAGTCAGATACGCAGTATTTT.

The rearrangement joins TRBV4-2 to TRBJ2-3; TRBD2 might be the D (5 bases). Germline V CDR1 and CDR2: LGHNA, YNFKEQ. V was shortened by 0 bases and J by 7 bases, with 14 bases between the two germline ends. CDR3 size: 15 residues. CDR3 sequence reads: CASSQDERGPNTQYF. Written as DNA, the CDR3 is TGTGCCAGCAGCCAAGATGAGAGAGGGCCTAATACGCAGTATTTT.

This chain links TRBV11-2 with TRBJ1-5; 9 bases match TRBD1. Germline V lookup: CDR1 SGHAT, CDR2 FQNNGV. The V and J ends lost 0 bases and 6 bases, in that order; junction bases with no gene match: 6. The CDR3 runs 16 residues. CDR3 nucleotide sequence: TGTGCCAGCAGCTTAGAAGGGACAGGGATGAGTCAGCCCCAGCATTTT. This gives the protein CASSLEGTGMSQPQHF.

This rearrangement joins TRBV19 to TRBJ1-5; D is perhaps TRBD1 (6 bases). This CDR3 has 13 amino acids. In germline, CDR1 is LNHDA, CDR2 SQIVND (reference sequence). V shed 10 bases and J shed 4 bases, with 14 bases lying between them. The CDR3 coding sequence is TGTGCCACCTCAGGGGATGCTAATCAGCCCCAGCATTTT. This encodes CATSGDANQPQHF. Full variable domain (outside the CDR3, taken from reference TRBV19 and TRBJ1-5): DGGITQSPKYLFRKEGQNVTLSCEQNLNHDAMYWYRQDPGQGLRLIYYSQIVNDFQKGDIAEGYSVSREKKESFPLTVTSAQKNPTAFYLCATSGDANQPQHFGDGTRLSIL.

The CDR3 reads CASSIGLAGDEQYF. The DNA of the CDR3 is TGTGCCAGTAGTATTGGCCTAGCGGGGGACGAGCAGTACTTC. The genes are TRBV19 and TRBJ2-7; 10 positions agree with TRBD2. The J segment lost 5 bases and the V segment lost 3 bases, leaving 4 bases of the junction unmatched. This CDR3 is built from 14 residues. From germline, CDR1 is LNHDA and CDR2 SQIVND (reference sequence).

The rearrangement links TRBV4-2 to TRBJ1-5; D remains unclear. The CDR3 is 12 residues long. Looked up from germline, CDR1 is LGHNA and CDR2 is YNFKEQ. V lost 0 bases and J 7 bases, leaving 4 bases between the germline ends. CDR3 nucleotide sequence: TGTGCCAGCAGCCAAGATCCCCAGCCCCAGCATTTT. Amino acid sequence: CASSQDPQPQHF.

The CDR3 nucleotides are TGTGCCAGCAGCCTCGGGACCTCTGGAAACACCATATATTTT. It codes for CASSLGTSGNTIYF. The chain uses TRBV7-6 and TRBJ1-3; maybe TRBD1 (5 bases). The CDR3 extends over 14 amino acids. The germline V gene has CDR1 SGHVS and CDR2 FNYEAQ. V lost 5 bases, J lost 0 bases, and 8 bases lay in between.

This clone has only a few counts. The rearrangement links TRBV6-5 to TRBJ2-5; D is tentatively TRBD1 or TRBD2 (5 bases each). Germline V gene lookup returns CDR1 MNHEY and CDR2 SVGAGI. Trimming took 2 bases from V and 5 from J, leaving 9 bases between them. This CDR3 is 13 amino acids long. CDR3 residues: CASSYGGAETQYF. CDR3 DNA sequence: TGTGCCAGCAGTTACGGGGGAGCCGAGACCCAGTACTTC.

The J gene is TRBJ2-7, the V gene TRBV2; 9 positions agree with TRBD1. Germline V CDR1 and CDR2: SNHLY, FYNNEI. Trimming cost V 9 bases and J 2 bases; bases outside gene matches: 8. The CDR3 is 14 residues long. This CDR3 reads CARDRGQGAYEQYF. The DNA for the CDR3 is TGTGCCAGAGATAGGGGACAGGGAGCCTACGAGCAGTACTTC.

The V gene is TRBV12-3 or TRBV12-4, the J gene TRBJ1-1; weak D call: TRBD1 (6 bases). The CDR3 is made up of 13 amino acids. V was pared by 6 bases and J by 3 bases, with 11 bases between. The CDR3 region is CASSRTAHTEAFF. For the CDR3, the DNA is TGTGCCAGCAGCAGGACAGCCCACACTGAAGCTTTCTTT.